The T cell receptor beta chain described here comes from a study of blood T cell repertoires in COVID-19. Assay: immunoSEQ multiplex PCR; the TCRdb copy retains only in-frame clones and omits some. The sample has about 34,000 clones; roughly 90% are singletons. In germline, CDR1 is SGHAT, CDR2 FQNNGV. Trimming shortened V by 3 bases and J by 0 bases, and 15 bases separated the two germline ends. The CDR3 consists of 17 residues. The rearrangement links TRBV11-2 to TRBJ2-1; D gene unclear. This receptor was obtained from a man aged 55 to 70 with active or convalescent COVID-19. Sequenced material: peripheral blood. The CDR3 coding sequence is TGTGCCAGCAGCTTTAAACCACTTCCGAGCTCCTACAATGAGCAGTTCTTC. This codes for CASSFKPLPSSYNEQFF.